This T cell receptor (beta chain) came from a study of T cell responses to AZD1222 COVID-19 vaccine. Study-level points and caveats: Repertoires were collected only later (after the peak T cell response had occurred). The breadth and depth of Spike-specific TCRs increased once two AZD1222 doses had been given.

This clone is a singleton in its sample. The antigen is not known. Second doses were pooled across both intervals (about 4 or about 12 weeks). V gave up 3 bases and J gave up 5 bases; unmatched junction bases: 8. Germline V lookup: CDR1 LNHDA, CDR2 SQIVND (reference sequence). This CDR3 is built from 15 residues. TCRdb's copy holds only in-frame clones and misses some; the assay was immunoSEQ multiplex PCR. The sample carries approximately 150,000 clones, around 90% recorded once. Sequences were derived from peripheral blood, sampled 28 days after the second AZD1222 dose. The chain carries TRBV19 and TRBJ2-5, with TRBD2 matching over 8 bases. The sequence was collected from an adult who received the AZD1222 COVID-19 vaccine. The DNA for the CDR3 is TGTGCCAGTAGTATTTCAGGGAGCGGGAGTGAGACCCAGTACTTC. Encoded protein: CASSISGSGSETQYF.